This record looks at one T cell receptor (beta chain) sequence and its context. Its antigen remains unidentified. These data originate in a study of monozygotic twins with inflammatory bowel disease. Findings and caveats of the study: Twin concordance left repertoire similarity unchanged, with limited power a possible explanation for this lack of difference.

Via template switching, UMIs carrying a 6-nucleotide sample barcode were introduced. Reprocessing the 5' RACE reads, TCRdb reports a single entry for every CDR3 protein and omits DNA. The sample holds about 440,000 distinct CDR3 sequences. The source material was blood. The sequence was collected from a human donor with ulcerative colitis or Crohn's disease, or a healthy co-twin of an affected twin (not recorded which).

The CDR3 spells CASSSTSGQGRNEQFF. The chain uses TRBV18 and TRBJ2-1; TCRdb reports TRBD1, a call that lacks DNA to check it against. The CDR3 totals 16 residues. The germline gives CDR1 KGHSH, CDR2 LQKENI.